The 5 T cell receptor beta chains in this list originate from one sample, sequenced in a study of T cell repertoires in cytomegalovirus infection. No antigen has been identified for these receptors. TCRdb analysed the reads with MiXCR anew, one entry per CDR3 protein. The sample lists approximately 990,000 distinct CDR3 sequences, around 30% seen once, with over 13% in the top ten. The sample here was cultured CD8+ T cells from PBMCs, taken from culture after CMV antigen stimulation. These receptors were taken from a human donor in good health (CMV status not recorded). Some clones in this sample may be carry-over from other donors' samples.

This clonotype was observed once. Lacking the conserved final phenylalanine or tryptophan, this CDR3 likely reflects a read error. V is TRBV5-1 and J is TRBJ1-2; 12 bases are a match to TRBD1. The CDR3 is 17 residues long. CDR1 and CDR2 (germline): SGHRS, YFSETQ. J lost 2 bases, V lost 7 bases, and 12 bases had no gene match. This CDR3 reads CASASSPGQGANYGYTI. The CDR3 region has the DNA TGCGCCAGCGCCTCCAGCCCGGGACAGGGGGCGAACTATGGCTACACCATC.

This clonotype came up a few times. The chain couples TRBV27 to TRBJ1-2; D gene ambiguous. CDR1 MNHEY and CDR2 SMNVEV come from the germline V gene (reference sequence). Trimming cost V 6 bases and J 4 bases, with 15 bases left between them. The CDR3 length is 14 residues. Written as DNA, the CDR3 is TGTGCCAGCAGGACCGGGTCAGATATCTATGGCTACACCTTC. Residues: CASRTGSDIYGYTF.

This chain links TRBV4-3 with TRBJ2-3, with TRBD2 matching 14 bases. Germline V gene sequence: CDR1 LGHNA, CDR2 YSLEER. V was clipped by 0 bases and J by 2 bases; unmatched bases: 13. This CDR3 has 21 amino acids. Here the CDR3 DNA reads TGCGCCAGCAGCCAAGATTATTGGACTAGCGGGGGGCGGAAGAACACAGATACGCAGTATTTT. Translating gives CASSQDYWTSGGRKNTDTQYF.

Ten or more counts support this clonotype. The gene calls are TRBV7-8 and TRBJ1-6, with a possible D match to TRBD1 (5 bases). V shed 6 bases and J shed 9 bases, with 18 bases lying between them. Germline CDR1 reads SGHVS; CDR2 reads FQNEAQ. The CDR3 consists of 15 residues. In DNA, the CDR3 is TGTGCCAGCAGTTTGTCCGACAGCCTCCTTTCACCCCTCCACTTT. This encodes CASSLSDSLLSPLHF.

Many counts were recorded for this clonotype. The chain uses TRBV12-3 or TRBV12-4 and TRBJ1-2; D not certain. This CDR3 is 15 amino acids long. The germline V and J ends were trimmed by 6 bases and 3 bases, with 17 bases remaining between them. CDR3 loop: CASSSLGIGDYGYTF. The CDR3 nucleotides read TGTGCCAGCAGCTCCCTTGGGATTGGGGACTATGGCTACACCTTC.